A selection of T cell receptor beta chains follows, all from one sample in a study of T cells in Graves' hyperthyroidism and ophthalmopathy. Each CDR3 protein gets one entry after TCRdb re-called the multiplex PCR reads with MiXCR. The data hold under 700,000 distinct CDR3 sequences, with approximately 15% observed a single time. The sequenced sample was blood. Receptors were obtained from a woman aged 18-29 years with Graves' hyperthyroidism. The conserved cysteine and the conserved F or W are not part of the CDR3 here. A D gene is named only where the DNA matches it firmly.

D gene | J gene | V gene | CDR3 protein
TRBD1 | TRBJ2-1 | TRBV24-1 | ATGDSGGQGKNEQF
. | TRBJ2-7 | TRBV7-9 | ASSAQGRSTYEQY
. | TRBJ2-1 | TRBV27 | ASSPIASYNEQF
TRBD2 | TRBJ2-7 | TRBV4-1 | ASSQGASGVPPRQY
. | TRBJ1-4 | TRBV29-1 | SVEERGVGHKLF
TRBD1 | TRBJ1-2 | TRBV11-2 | ASSSSPGGIGYGYT
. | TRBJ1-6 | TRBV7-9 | ASSAGGGSYNSPLH
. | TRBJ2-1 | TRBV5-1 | ASRPSGLSYNEQF
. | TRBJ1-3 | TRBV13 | ASSSGLASGNTIY
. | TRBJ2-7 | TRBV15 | ATSRDSYEQY
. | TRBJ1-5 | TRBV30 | AWSGGEVQPQH
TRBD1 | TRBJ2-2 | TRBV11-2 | ASSSRDRGPGELF
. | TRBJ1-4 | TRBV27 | ASSFGAANEKLF
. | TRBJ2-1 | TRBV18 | ASSPRGDEQF
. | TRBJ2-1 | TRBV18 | ASSPSGSTRSSEQF
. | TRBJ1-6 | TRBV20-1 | SARRAVENSPLH
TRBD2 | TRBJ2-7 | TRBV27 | ASSLSRLAGLSYEQY
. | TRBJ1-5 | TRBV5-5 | ASSLVPASAQPQH
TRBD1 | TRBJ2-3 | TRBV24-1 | ATSDSGQVTDTQY
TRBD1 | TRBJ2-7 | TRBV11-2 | ASSPDRGEQY
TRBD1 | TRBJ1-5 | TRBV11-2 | ASSKTGLQPQH
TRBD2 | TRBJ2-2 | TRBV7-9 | ASSPTSGRNTGELF